This entry describes one T cell receptor beta chain. Per germline, CDR1 DFQATT and CDR2 SNEGSKA (reference sequence). CDR3 size: 17 residues. The ends were cut back, 0 bases at V and 6 bases at J, with 21 bases in the middle. Primers used in a second PCR of about 6 to 11 cycles were a sample-barcoded 5' primer and a J-beta primer mix. Each of the samples gave a minimum of 2.5 million paired-end reads that contained CDR3. TCRdb reanalysed the 5' RACE reads using MiXCR and keeps one entry per CDR3 protein. The sample holds 1.5 million to 1.9 million distinct CDR3 sequences, around 40% seen once. The data were obtained in a study of blood T cells in healthy people across ages.

The sequencing input was blood. The chain carries TRBV20-1 and TRBJ2-1; possible D gene TRBD1, 6 bases. The sequence was obtained from a woman aged 18-29 years in good health. CDR3 protein: CSARDLGERGMFNEQFF. CDR3 nucleotide sequence: TGCAGTGCTAGAGATCTTGGGGAAAGGGGGATGTTCAATGAGCAGTTCTTC.